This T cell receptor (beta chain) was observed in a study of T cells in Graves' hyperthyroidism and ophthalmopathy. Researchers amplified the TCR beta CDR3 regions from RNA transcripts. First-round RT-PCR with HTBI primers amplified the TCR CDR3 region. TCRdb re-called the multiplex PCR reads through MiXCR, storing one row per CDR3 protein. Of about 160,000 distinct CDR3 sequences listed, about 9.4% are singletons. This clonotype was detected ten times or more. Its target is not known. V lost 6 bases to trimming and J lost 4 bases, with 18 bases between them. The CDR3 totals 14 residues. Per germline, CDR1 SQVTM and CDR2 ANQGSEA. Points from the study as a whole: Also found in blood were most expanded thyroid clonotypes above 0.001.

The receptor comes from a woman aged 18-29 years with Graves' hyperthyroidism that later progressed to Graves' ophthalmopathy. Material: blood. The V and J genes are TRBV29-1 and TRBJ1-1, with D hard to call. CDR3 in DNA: TGCAGCGTCATAAAACGGGGTTTCGGCACTGAAGCTTTCTTT. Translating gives CSVIKRGFGTEAFF.